Described below is a single TCR beta chain sequence and its context. The library was made from cDNA and included unique molecular identifiers. TCRdb itself ran the PCR reads through MiXCR, one entry per CDR3 protein. The repertoire includes about 460,000 distinct CDR3 sequences, roughly 46% of them detected once, and over 10% sits in the top ten. The data were taken from a study of post-analysis software for immune sequencing data. Study context: Relapsing-remitting, secondary progressive and progressive-relapsing forms of multiple sclerosis all featured among disease courses.

The sequence came from a girl between 5 and 17 years old with multiple sclerosis. Sequences were obtained from blood.

In DNA, the CDR3 is TGTGCCAGCAGCCCTTGGACAGATAGCTACACCTTC. This codes for CASSPWTDSYTF. V gene TRBV7-2 combines with J gene TRBJ1-2; D perhaps matches TRBD1 (6 bases). Between the trimmed V and J ends, which lost 5 bases and 9 bases, there was a span of 13 bases. Germline-derived CDR1 and CDR2 are SGHTA and FQGNSA. CDR3 length: 12 amino acids.